A selection of T cell receptor beta chains follows, all from one sample in a study of T cells in Graves' hyperthyroidism and ophthalmopathy. TCRdb reprocessed the multiplex PCR reads with MiXCR, giving one entry per CDR3 protein. The data contain roughly 510,000 distinct CDR3 sequences, more than 20% of them singletons. Sample: blood. The receptors were gathered from a man younger than 30 with Graves' hyperthyroidism. The CDR3 runs from the conserved cysteine through the conserved F or W. A D gene is named only where the DNA matches it firmly. For some rows the clone size is stated as once, few or many, or as a class when expanded; others skip it.

size,J,D,V,DNA,CDR3
.,TRBJ1-2,.,TRBV28,TGTGCCAGCAGTTTAGACGGCGCCTATGGCTACACCTTC,CASSLDGAYGYTF
many,TRBJ2-7,.,TRBV12-5,TGTGCTAGTGGCCTGGGGCTAGCCTACGAGCAGTACTTC,CASGLGLAYEQYF
.,TRBJ2-7,TRBD2,TRBV20-1,TGCAGTGCTAGGACGCCGGGACTAGCGGGCGAGCAGTACTTC,CSARTPGLAGEQYF
many,TRBJ1-1,.,TRBV2,TGTGCCAGCAGCCCTGCAAACACTGAAGCTTTCTTT,CASSPANTEAFF
.,TRBJ1-3,.,TRBV30,TGTGCCTGGTCCCGGGGGACGGGCTCTGGAAACACCATATATTTT,CAWSRGTGSGNTIYF
many,TRBJ1-2,TRBD1,TRBV6-2/TRBV6-3,TGTGCCAGCAGTCCGACAGGGGCCACTGGCTATGGCTACACCTTC,CASSPTGATGYGYTF
many,TRBJ2-7,TRBD1,TRBV12-5,TGTGCTAGTGGTTTAAACAGGGGTCTCGCGAAGTACTTC,CASGLNRGLAKYF
few,TRBJ1-5,TRBD1,TRBV19,TGTGCCAGTACCCTGACAGGGACTAGCAATCAGCCCCAGCATTTT,CASTLTGTSNQPQHF
.,TRBJ1-5,.,TRBV3-1,TGTGCCAGCAGCCAATCCGGGTCAGGCACTACCCAGCCCCAGCATTTT,CASSQSGSGTTQPQHF
many,TRBJ2-5,TRBD2,TRBV5-4,TGTGCCAGCAGCTTGGTCCTAGCGGGACAAGAGACCCAGTACTTC,CASSLVLAGQETQYF
many,TRBJ2-5,.,TRBV18,TGTGCCAGCTCACCGGACAGCAACGGGGAGACCCAGTACTTC,CASSPDSNGETQYF
few,TRBJ2-2,TRBD2,TRBV7-8,TGTGCCAGCAGCCCACGTAGGACTAGTCCCACCACCGGGGAGCTGTTTTTT,CASSPRRTSPTTGELFF
many,TRBJ1-2,.,TRBV6-1,TGTGCCACATCGACAGTTCGGGACTATGGCTACACCTTC,CATSTVRDYGYTF
many,TRBJ2-7,.,TRBV6-1,TGTGCCAGCAGTGTATCCGGGTTCGGCGAGCAGTACTTC,CASSVSGFGEQYF
.,TRBJ2-5,TRBD1,TRBV24-1,TGTGCCACCAGTGACCCCGGACAGGGAGAGACCCAGTACTTC,CATSDPGQGETQYF
many,TRBJ2-7,TRBD1,TRBV25-1,TGTGCCAGCGCGGACAGGGGCTACGAGCAGTACTTC,CASADRGYEQYF
many,TRBJ1-2,TRBD1,TRBV19,TGTGCCAGTAGTATCCCCGGGACAGTCTATGGCTACACCTTC,CASSIPGTVYGYTF
.,TRBJ1-2,TRBD1,TRBV28,TGTGCCAGCAGTTTAACAGGGGAGGCCTATGGCTACACCTTC,CASSLTGEAYGYTF
few,TRBJ2-7,.,TRBV11-2,TGTGCCAGCAGCTTCGGTACGTCGGCCTACGAGCAGTACTTC,CASSFGTSAYEQYF
many,TRBJ1-1,.,TRBV6-1,TGTGCCAGCAGGTTCCTGGACGGTGAAGCTTTCTTT,CASRFLDGEAFF
many,TRBJ1-5,.,TRBV15,TGTGCCACCAGCAGAGATTTTGGTGGAATACAGCCCCAGCATTTT,CATSRDFGGIQPQHF
many,TRBJ2-2,TRBD1,TRBV12-3/TRBV12-4,TGTGCCAGCAGAAGGACAGGGGAGTCCGGGGAGCTGTTTTTT,CASRRTGESGELFF
many,TRBJ1-1,.,TRBV28,TGTGCCAGCAGCGATTCGACAGGACTCCACACTGAAGCTTTCTTT,CASSDSTGLHTEAFF
.,TRBJ1-1,.,TRBV30,TGTGCCTGGAGTGTACGTTTCACTGAAGCTTTCTTT,CAWSVRFTEAFF
many,TRBJ1-5,TRBD1,TRBV7-8,TGTGCCAGCAGCCCCGGGACAGCTTATCAGCCCCAGCATTTT,CASSPGTAYQPQHF
.,TRBJ1-2,TRBD1,TRBV18,TGTGCCAGCTCACCCGGACAGGATCTCTATGGCTACACCTTC,CASSPGQDLYGYTF
many,TRBJ1-2,.,TRBV11-2,TGTGCCAGCAGCTTAGTCAGGGATAGTGGCTACACCTTC,CASSLVRDSGYTF
.,TRBJ1-5,.,TRBV2,TGTGCCAGCAGATTCGACAGAACCTATCAGCCCCAGCATTTT,CASRFDRTYQPQHF
.,TRBJ2-2,TRBD1,TRBV27,TGTGCCAGCAGTTTATCGACAGGGTATGTCGGGGAGCTGTTTTTT,CASSLSTGYVGELFF
many,TRBJ1-2,TRBD1,TRBV6-5,TGTGCCAGCAGTTACTCGAGCGGGACAGGAGGAGGCTACACCTTC,CASSYSSGTGGGYTF
many,TRBJ2-2,.,TRBV9,TGTGCCAGCAGCGTAGAAGTTGGAGGGATTGTAAACACCGGGGAGCTGTTTTTT,CASSVEVGGIVNTGELFF
many,TRBJ1-5,TRBD1,TRBV5-5,TGTGCCAGCAGCCTGACCCGGACAGGGGGCGGTCAGCCCCAGCATTTT,CASSLTRTGGGQPQHF